These 24 T cell receptor beta chains were all obtained from the same sample, sequenced in a study of regulatory T cells. Points from the study as a whole: In CD3G-deficient patients, conventional CD4+ T cells were enriched for hydrophobic CDR3 residues at positions 6 and 7.

The PCR used 52 TRBV and 13 TRBJ primers. The data were produced by immunoSEQ multiplex PCR, yet TCRdb's version contains in-frame clones alone and is incomplete. The sample carries more than 25,000 clones, 85% to 95% recorded once. What these receptors recognize is not known. The sequenced sample consisted of conventional CD4+ T cells sorted from blood. Receptors originate from a person under 35 with CD3G deficiency.

V and J are TRBV12-5 and TRBJ2-5, with no clear D. With 1 base removed from V and 5 bases from J, the gap between germline ends came to 2 bases. Germline CDR1 reads LGHNT; CDR2 reads FRNRAP. The CDR3 contains 11 residues. The CDR3 DNA follows: TGTGCTAGTGGTTTGGGGGAGACCCAGTACTTC. Amino acid sequence: CASGLGETQYF.

V usage is TRBV2 and J usage is TRBJ2-5; 13 nucleotides align to TRBD2. This CDR3 spans 15 amino acids. Germline CDR1 is SNHLY and CDR2 is FYNNEI. With V trimmed by 7 bases and J by 5 bases, 7 bases remained unmatched. CDR3 nucleotide sequence: TGTGCCAGCAAGTGGACTAGCGGGGGCGGGGAGACCCAGTACTTC. Translation: CASKWTSGGGETQYF.

V gene TRBV7-9 combines with J gene TRBJ2-7; maybe TRBD1 (6 bases). The CDR3 has 12 residues. Trimming shortened V by 5 bases and J by 6 bases, and 11 bases separated the two germline ends. CDR1 is SEHNR and CDR2 is FQNEAQ in the germline V gene (reference sequence). DNA of the CDR3: TGTGCCAGCAGCCAGGCAGGGGCCGAGCAGTACTTC. It is translated as CASSQAGAEQYF.

The genes are TRBV18 and TRBJ1-5; weak D call: TRBD1 (6 bases). Deletions cut 5 bases from V and 0 bases from J, with 8 bases between. In germline, CDR1 is KGHSH, CDR2 LQKENI. The CDR3 covers 14 residues. The DNA for the CDR3 is TGTGCCAGCTCAACGGACAGTAGCAATCAGCCCCAGCATTTT. Protein product: CASSTDSSNQPQHF.

J is TRBJ2-7 and V is TRBV5-1; D is perhaps TRBD1 (6 bases). Germline V gives CDR1 SGHRS, CDR2 YFSETQ. The CDR3 contains 15 residues. The V end was cut by 2 bases, the J end by 3 bases, with 15 bases between. The CDR3 loop is CASSFPGAKVYEQYF. CDR3 DNA: TGCGCCAGCAGCTTCCCAGGGGCAAAGGTCTACGAGCAGTACTTC. The complete variable domain, with remaining parts taken from reference TRBV5-1 and TRBJ2-7, reads KAGVTQTPRYLIKTRGQQVTLSCSPISGHRSVSWYQQTPGQGLQFLFEYFSETQRNKGNFPGRFSGRQFSNSRSEMNVSTLELGDSALYLCASSFPGAKVYEQYFGPGTRLTVT.

This chain joins TRBV27 and TRBJ1-1; D is undetermined. V was shortened by 5 bases and J by 1 base, with 8 bases between the two germline ends. The CDR3 is 13 amino acids. CDR1 and CDR2 from the germline V gene are MNHEY and SMNVEV (reference sequence). The CDR3 DNA reads as TGTGCCAGCAGTGGTATAGCGAACACTGAAGCTTTCTTT. As protein: CASSGIANTEAFF.

J is TRBJ1-1 and V is TRBV6-1; D is undetermined. Deletions cut 6 bases from V and 1 base from J, with 9 bases between. Germline CDR1 reads MNHNS; CDR2 reads SASEGT. The CDR3 has 13 amino acids. In DNA form, the CDR3 reads TGTGCCAGCAGAGGAAGGTGGAACACTGAAGCTTTCTTT. It is translated as CASRGRWNTEAFF.

CDR3: CASSTTAVGEQYF. DNA for the CDR3: TGTGCCAGCAGCACTACAGCCGTGGGAGAGCAGTACTTC. The chain uses TRBV9 and TRBJ2-7; D ambiguous. CDR1 is SGDLS, CDR2 YYNGEE, per germline. This CDR3 region has 13 residues. Trimming took off 4 bases at V and 7 bases at J, with 15 bases between the two ends. The whole variable domain, remainder taken from reference TRBV9 and TRBJ2-7, is DSGVTQTPKHLITATGQRVTLRCSPRSGDLSVYWYQQSLDQGLQFLIQYYNGEERAKGNILERFSAQQFPDLHSELNLSSLELGDSALYFCASSTTAVGEQYFGPGTRLTVT.

The V and J genes are TRBV19 and TRBJ1-1, with a tentative D call TRBD1 (5 bases). CDR1 and CDR2 from the germline V gene are LNHDA and SQIVND (reference sequence). This CDR3 has 14 amino acids. V was trimmed by 6 bases and J by 4 bases, leaving 15 bases between them. CDR3 DNA sequence: TGTGCCAGTAGACCTCCGGGGACCTTCACTGAAGCTTTCTTT. Translation gives CASRPPGTFTEAFF.

This clone occurred a few times. The chain joins TRBV7-8 to TRBJ2-3; TRBD2 might be the D (6 bases). This CDR3 has 15 residues. The germline CDR1 and CDR2 sequences are SGHVS and FQNEAQ. V was pared by 5 bases and J by 6 bases, with 18 bases between. This CDR3 reads CASSPRGGSRDTQYF. DNA for the CDR3: TGTGCCAGCAGCCCTCGAGGAGGGAGTAGGGATACGCAGTATTTT.

The CDR3 sequence is CASSYDHRTRGEQYF. For the CDR3, the DNA is TGTGCCAGCAGTTACGATCATAGGACCCGGGGCGAGCAGTACTTC. The V and J genes are TRBV6-5 and TRBJ2-7; D possibly corresponds to TRBD2 (5 bases). This CDR3 spans 15 amino acids. CDR1 MNHEY and CDR2 SVGAGI come from the germline V gene. Trimming cost V 2 bases and J 6 bases, with 17 bases left between them.

The DNA of the CDR3 is TGTGCCAGTTGGGACGGCCGATCCTACGAGCAGTACTTC. The encoded protein is CASWDGRSYEQYF. The chain has TRBV28 and TRBJ2-7; either TRBD1 or TRBD2 may fit D (5 bases each). The CDR3 length is 13 residues. The germline V gene encodes CDR1 MDHEN and CDR2 SYDVKM. V was shortened by 9 bases and J by 1 base, with 13 bases between the two germline ends. The full variable domain, its missing parts supplied by reference TRBV28 and TRBJ2-7, is DVKVTQSSRYLVKRTGEKVFLECVQDMDHENMFWYRQDPGLGLRLIYFSYDVKMKEKGDIPEGYSVSREKKERFSLILESASTNQTSMYLCASWDGRSYEQYFGPGTRLTVT.

J is TRBJ1-1 and V is TRBV19, with a possible D match to TRBD1 (6 bases). CDR1 is LNHDA, CDR2 SQIVND, per germline (reference sequence). The ends were cut back, 3 bases at V and 4 bases at J, with 12 bases in the middle. This CDR3 region has 14 residues. CDR3 sequence reads: CASSIPLGGTEAFF. The CDR3 DNA reads TGTGCCAGTAGTATCCCCCTAGGGGGCACTGAAGCTTTCTTT. Full variable domain (remainder filled in from reference TRBV19 and TRBJ1-1): DGGITQSPKYLFRKEGQNVTLSCEQNLNHDAMYWYRQDPGQGLRLIYYSQIVNDFQKGDIAEGYSVSREKKESFPLTVTSAQKNPTAFYLCASSIPLGGTEAFFGQGTRLTVV.

The rearrangement links TRBV7-2 to TRBJ1-5; no clear D. V lost 2 bases, J lost 4 bases, and 9 bases lay in between. The CDR3 is 14 amino acids. Germline CDR1 reads SGHTA; CDR2 reads FQGNSA. The CDR3 DNA sequence: TGTGCCAGCAGCTTAATCGGGCAGAATCAGCCCCAGCATTTT. Translated: CASSLIGQNQPQHF.

The chain employs TRBV5-1 and TRBJ1-1, with TRBD1 matching over 9 bases. V shed 0 bases, J shed 5 bases, and the junction held 2 bases outside the gene matches. The CDR3 consists of 14 residues. Germline V lookup: CDR1 SGHRS, CDR2 YFSETQ. DNA of the CDR3: TGCGCCAGCAGCTTGGGGGGACAGGGAACTGAAGCTTTCTTT. It encodes CASSLGGQGTEAFF. The whole variable domain, filled in from reference TRBV5-1 and TRBJ1-1, reads KAGVTQTPRYLIKTRGQQVTLSCSPISGHRSVSWYQQTPGQGLQFLFEYFSETQRNKGNFPGRFSGRQFSNSRSEMNVSTLELGDSALYLCASSLGGQGTEAFFGQGTRLTVV.

V is TRBV7-9 and J is TRBJ1-2; tentative D call: TRBD1 (6 bases). This CDR3 region has 14 residues. CDR1 SEHNR and CDR2 FQNEAQ come from the germline V gene (reference sequence). Trimming removed 1 base at V and 2 bases at J, with 8 bases between. The CDR3 coding sequence is TGTGCCAGCAGCTTAGGGGACATAAACTATGGCTACACCTTC. Protein sequence: CASSLGDINYGYTF.

In this sample, this clone turned up a few times. The rearrangement joins TRBV7-8 to TRBJ1-6; D call uncertain. There are 12 residues in the CDR3. CDR1 is SGHVS, CDR2 FQNEAQ, per germline. V dropped 4 bases and J dropped 6 bases, with 4 bases sitting between them. DNA of the CDR3: TGTGCCAGCAGCTGGTCTAATTCACCCCTCCACTTT. It encodes CASSWSNSPLHF.

This clone has only a few counts. The rearrangement uses TRBV7-2 and TRBJ2-3, with TRBD2 as a possible D gene (6 bases). V was shortened by 6 bases and J by 4 bases, with 11 bases between the two germline ends. Germline-derived CDR1 and CDR2 are SGHTA and FQGNSA. The CDR3 is 13 amino acids. CDR3 nucleotides: TGTGCCAGCAGTCGGGAGTGGTCAGATACGCAGTATTTT. Its protein is CASSREWSDTQYF.

This chain uses TRBV5-1 with TRBJ2-3; TRBD2 matches 9 bases. CDR3 length: 15 amino acids. CDR1 and CDR2 (germline): SGHRS, YFSETQ. After removal of 3 bases from V and 4 bases from J, the junction contained 6 bases not matched to a gene. CDR3 protein: CASSWGAGGPDTQYF. For the CDR3, the DNA is TGCGCCAGCAGCTGGGGGGCGGGAGGGCCAGATACGCAGTATTTT.

This chain connects TRBV30 to TRBJ1-5; possible D gene TRBD1, 5 bases. The V gene lost 2 bases and the J gene lost 7 bases, with 12 bases spanning the gap. The CDR3 covers 13 residues. Germline CDR1 GTSNPN, CDR2 SVGIG (reference sequence). The CDR3 nucleotides are TGTGCCTGGAGTTCGGGGCGGGGCCAGCCCCAGCATTTT. Translated: CAWSSGRGQPQHF.

The chain has TRBV9 and TRBJ1-2; perhaps TRBD1 as D (5 bases). Deletions cut 3 bases from V and 7 bases from J, with 13 bases between. Germline V CDR1 and CDR2: SGDLS, YYNGEE. There are 13 residues in the CDR3. The CDR3 is CASSGEWGVGYTF. The CDR3 DNA reads TGTGCCAGCAGCGGCGAATGGGGGGTTGGCTACACCTTC.

The rearrangement links TRBV6-1 to TRBJ2-3; D might be TRBD1 (5 bases). V was clipped by 7 bases and J by 2 bases, with 13 bases between them. Germline lookup yields CDR1 MNHNS and CDR2 SASEGT. This CDR3 is built from 14 residues. CDR3 sequence reads: CASTRQYPTDTQYF. The CDR3 bases are TGTGCCAGCACCCGACAGTACCCCACAGATACGCAGTATTTT.

The chain carries TRBV7-9 and TRBJ2-3; no clear D. V was trimmed by 1 base and J by 2 bases, leaving 7 bases between them. Looked up from germline, CDR1 is SEHNR and CDR2 is FQNEAQ (reference sequence). This CDR3 comprises 14 residues. The chain's CDR3 is CASSLGQTTDTQYF. Written as DNA, the CDR3 is TGTGCCAGCAGCTTAGGTCAAACCACAGATACGCAGTATTTT.

The chain recombines TRBV11-2 with TRBJ2-7, with 10 bases that match TRBD2. The CDR3 sequence is 19 residues long. With V trimmed by 5 bases and J by 2 bases, 18 bases remained unmatched. Germline loops: CDR1 SGHAT, CDR2 FQNNGV. CDR3 loop: CASSPRGPSGRAGTYEQYF. The CDR3 DNA follows: TGTGCCAGCAGCCCAAGGGGCCCTAGCGGGAGAGCGGGTACCTACGAGCAGTACTTC.